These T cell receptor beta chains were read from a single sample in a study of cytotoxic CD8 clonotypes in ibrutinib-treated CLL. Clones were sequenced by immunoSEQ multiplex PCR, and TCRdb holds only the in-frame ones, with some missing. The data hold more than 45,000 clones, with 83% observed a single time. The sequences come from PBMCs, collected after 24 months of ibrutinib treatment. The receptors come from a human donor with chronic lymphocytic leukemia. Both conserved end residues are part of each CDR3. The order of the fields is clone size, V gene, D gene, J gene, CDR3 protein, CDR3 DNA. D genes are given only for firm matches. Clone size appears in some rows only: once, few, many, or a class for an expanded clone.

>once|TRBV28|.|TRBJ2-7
CASSSSAPYEQYF
TGTGCCAGCAGTTCATCGGCTCCCTACGAGCAGTACTTC
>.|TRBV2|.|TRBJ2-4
CASSETSSMHIQYF
TGTGCCAGCAGTGAAACTAGTTCTATGCACATTCAGTACTTC
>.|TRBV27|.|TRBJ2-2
CASKGGSNTGELFF
TGTGCCAGTAAAGGGGGTTCGAACACCGGGGAGCTGTTTTTT
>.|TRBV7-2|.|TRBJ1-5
CASSPSEFSNQPQHF
TGTGCCAGCAGCCCCTCGGAGTTTAGCAATCAGCCCCAGCATTTT
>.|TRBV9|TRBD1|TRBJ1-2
CASSVGGTGALGYTF
TGTGCCAGCAGCGTAGGGGGGACAGGGGCGCTGGGCTACACCTTC
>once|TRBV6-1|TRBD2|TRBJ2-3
CASSDRRLAGGGTDTQYF
TGTGCCAGCAGTGACAGAAGACTAGCGGGAGGCGGCACAGATACGCAGTATTTT
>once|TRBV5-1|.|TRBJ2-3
CASSLGRRTDTQYF
TGCGCCAGCAGCTTGGGACGACGCACAGATACGCAGTATTTT
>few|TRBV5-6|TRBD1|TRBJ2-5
CASSSQGTLLETQYF
TGTGCCAGCAGCTCACAGGGGACCCTGTTGGAGACCCAGTACTTC
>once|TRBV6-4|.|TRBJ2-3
CASSNTSTDTQYF
TGTGCCAGCAGTAACACTAGCACAGATACGCAGTATTTT
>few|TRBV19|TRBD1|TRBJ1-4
CASSMGTGGKLFF
TGTGCCAGTAGTATGGGGACAGGGGGAAAACTGTTTTTT
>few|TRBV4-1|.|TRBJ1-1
CASSQVDMGLVNTEAFF
TGCGCCAGCAGCCAAGTTGATATGGGGTTGGTGAACACTGAAGCTTTCTTT
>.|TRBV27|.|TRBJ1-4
CASSSGRHNEKLFF
TGTGCCAGCAGTTCGGGACGGCATAATGAAAAACTGTTTTTT
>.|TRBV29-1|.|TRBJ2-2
CSVVSGRRGTGELFF
TGCAGCGTTGTATCGGGCAGAAGGGGAACCGGGGAGCTGTTTTTT
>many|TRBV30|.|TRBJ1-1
CAWRPSDSKRLTEAFF
TGTGCCTGGAGACCTTCGGACAGTAAACGGCTCACTGAAGCTTTCTTT
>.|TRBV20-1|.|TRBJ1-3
CSARTGNTIYF
TGCAGTGCTAGGACCGGAAACACCATATATTTT
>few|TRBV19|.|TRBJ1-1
CASSIFGRGTEAFF
TGTGCCAGTAGTATATTTGGGAGGGGAACTGAAGCTTTCTTT
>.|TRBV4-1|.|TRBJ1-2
CASSQRDLKNYGYTF
TGCGCCAGCAGCCAGCGGGACCTAAAGAACTATGGCTACACCTTC
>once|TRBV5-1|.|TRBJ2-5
CASSLAELPQETQYF
TGCGCCAGCAGCTTGGCCGAACTGCCCCAAGAGACCCAGTACTTC
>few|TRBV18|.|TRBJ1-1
CASSPPRSGNTEAFF
TGTGCCAGCTCACCACCGAGGTCCGGGAACACTGAAGCTTTCTTT
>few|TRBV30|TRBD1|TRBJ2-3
CAWTWDRGRDTQYF
TGTGCCTGGACTTGGGACAGGGGGCGAGATACGCAGTATTTT
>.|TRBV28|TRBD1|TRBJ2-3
CASSSGTADTQYF
TGTGCCAGCAGTTCAGGGACAGCAGATACGCAGTATTTT
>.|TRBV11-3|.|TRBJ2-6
CASSTRGPGANVLTF
TGTGCCAGCAGCACTAGGGGACCTGGGGCCAACGTCCTGACTTTC
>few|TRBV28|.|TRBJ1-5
CASNRWGDQPQHF
TGTGCCAGCAATAGGTGGGGCGATCAGCCCCAGCATTTT
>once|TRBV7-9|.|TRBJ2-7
CASSHRETAFEQYF
TGTGCCAGCAGCCACCGGGAAACAGCATTCGAGCAGTACTTC
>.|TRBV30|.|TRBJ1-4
CAWRSGLAGESEKLFF
TGTGCCTGGAGGTCAGGTCTGGCAGGGGAGAGTGAAAAACTGTTTTTT
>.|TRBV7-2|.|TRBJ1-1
CASSLGLGNTEAFF
TGTGCCAGCAGCTTGGGCTTGGGTAACACTGAAGCTTTCTTT
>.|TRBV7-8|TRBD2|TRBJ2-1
CASSTLAGGGYNEQFF
TGTGCCAGCAGCACATTAGCGGGAGGGGGTTACAATGAGCAGTTCTTC
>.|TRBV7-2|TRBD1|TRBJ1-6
CASSSRDRVGNSPLHF
TGTGCCAGCAGCTCAAGAGACAGGGTCGGTAATTCACCCCTCCACTTT
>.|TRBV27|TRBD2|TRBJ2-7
CASSLGTSGSYEQYF
TGTGCCAGCAGTCTGGGGACTAGCGGGAGCTACGAGCAGTACTTC
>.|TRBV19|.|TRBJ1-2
CASSIISGSNYGYTF
TGTGCCAGTAGTATAATCTCAGGAAGTAACTATGGCTACACCTTC
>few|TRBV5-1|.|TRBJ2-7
CASSLEGPDEQYF
TGCGCCAGCAGCTTGGAGGGCCCCGACGAGCAGTACTTC
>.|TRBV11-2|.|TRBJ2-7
CASSSIRGPMTVRF
TGTGCCAGCAGCTCCATCCGGGGACCGATGACGGTGCGGTTC
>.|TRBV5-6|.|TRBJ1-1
CASSGPSMNTEAFF
TGTGCCAGCAGCGGACCCTCCATGAACACTGAAGCTTTCTTT
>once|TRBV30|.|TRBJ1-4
CAWSPDSEATTNEKLFF
TGTGCCTGGAGTCCCGACAGTGAAGCAACAACTAATGAAAAACTGTTTTTT
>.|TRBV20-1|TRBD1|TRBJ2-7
CSARQGDEQYF
TGCAGTGCTAGACAGGGGGACGAGCAGTACTTC
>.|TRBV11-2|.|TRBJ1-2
CASSPGVGRYGYTF
TGTGCCAGCAGCCCGGGGGTAGGTCGGTATGGCTACACCTTC
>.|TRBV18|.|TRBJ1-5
CASSPGRGNQPQHF
TGTGCCAGCTCACCAGGAAGGGGGAATCAGCCCCAGCATTTT
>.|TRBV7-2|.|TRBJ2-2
CASSLALGPGELFF
TGTGCCAGCAGCTTAGCGTTGGGTCCCGGGGAGCTGTTTTTT
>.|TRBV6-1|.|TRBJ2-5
CASSDGGSYRQETQYF
TGTGCCAGCAGTGACGGAGGCAGCTACCGGCAAGAGACCCAGTACTTC
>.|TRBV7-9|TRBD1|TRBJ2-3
CASSTRQGPTGTDTQYF
TGTGCCAGCAGCACCCGACAGGGGCCCACTGGGACAGATACGCAGTATTTT
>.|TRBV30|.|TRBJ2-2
CAWSPQGELFF
TGTGCCTGGAGTCCCCAGGGGGAGCTGTTTTTT
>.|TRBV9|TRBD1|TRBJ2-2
CASSVEGQGFTGELFF
TGTGCCAGCAGCGTAGAGGGACAGGGGTTCACCGGGGAGCTGTTTTTT
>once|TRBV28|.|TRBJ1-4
CASSLGRHNEKLFF
TGTGCCAGCAGTTTGGGCAGGCATAATGAAAAACTGTTTTTT
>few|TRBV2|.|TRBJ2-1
CATAEDRHNEQFF
TGTGCCACCGCGGAGGACCGGCACAATGAGCAGTTCTTC
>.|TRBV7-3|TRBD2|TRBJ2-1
CASSHSGPSYNEQFF
TGTGCCAGCAGCCATAGCGGGCCCTCCTACAATGAGCAGTTCTTC
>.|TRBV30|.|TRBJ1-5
CAWSLSQGQPQHF
TGTGCCTGGAGTCTCTCACAGGGACAGCCCCAGCATTTT
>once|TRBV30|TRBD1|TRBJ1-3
CAWSTGTGGIGSGNTIYF
TGTGCCTGGAGTACCGGGACAGGGGGTATAGGATCTGGAAACACCATATATTTT
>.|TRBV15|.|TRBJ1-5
CATSRDPRGNQPQHF
TGTGCCACCAGCAGAGATCCAAGAGGCAATCAGCCCCAGCATTTT
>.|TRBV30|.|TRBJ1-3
CAWSVQRGNTIYF
TGTGCCTGGAGTGTACAGAGGGGGAACACCATATATTTT
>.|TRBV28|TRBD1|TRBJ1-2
CASSLRTGATGYTF
TGTGCCAGCAGTCTCCGGACAGGGGCGACTGGCTACACCTTC